The 28 T cell receptor beta chains presented below share a single source sample, sequenced in a study of molecular identifiers for immune sequencing clone quantification. TCRdb ran MiXCR on the PCR reads and lists one entry per CDR3 protein. The sample contains approximately 670,000 distinct CDR3 sequences, 20% of which appear only once. Sequencing was done on a sample of naive CD8+ T cells from blood, with Jurkat cell RNA spiked in. Noted subset: FACS-sorted CD8+CD4-CCR7+CD45RA+ naive T cells. These receptors were collected from a human donor in good health. Some libraries in this study had Jurkat cell RNA spiked in.

Comment on this clonotype: A much larger clone lies one base from this, so it may be a read error. In this CDR3 the conserved last residue, phenylalanine or tryptophan, is missing, so a read error is likely. J is TRBJ2-7 and V is TRBV4-3; 11 bases align to TRBD2. The germline gives CDR1 LGHNA, CDR2 YSLEER. This CDR3 spans 16 amino acids. V was clipped by 0 bases and J by 7 bases; unmatched bases: 8. CDR3 sequence (DNA): TGCGCCAGCAGCCAAGATATAGCGGGGGGGCGTAAGGAGCAGTACTCC. Translating it yields CASSQDIAGGRKEQYS.

As regards this clonotype: A much more abundant neighbour one base away suggests this may be a read error. This rearrangement joins TRBV7-8 to TRBJ2-5; 14 positions agree with TRBD2. Germline assignment: CDR1 SGHVS and CDR2 FQNEAQ. The CDR3 is made up of 19 amino acids. This CDR3 is CASSSVTSGGESHEETQCF. CDR3 bases: TGTGCCAGCAGCTCTGTGACTAGCGGGGGGGAGAGCCATGAAGAGACCCAGTGCTTC.

The chain couples TRBV7-9 to TRBJ2-1; possible D gene TRBD2, 5 bases. V lost 1 base and J lost 0, with 16 bases in between. The germline V gene encodes CDR1 SEHNR and CDR2 FQNEAQ (reference sequence). The CDR3 runs to 18 residues. The CDR3 DNA reads as TGTGCCAGCAGCTTAGAAGAGGTTCCTGGGAGCTCCTACAATGAGCAGTTCTTC. It yields the protein CASSLEEVPGSSYNEQFF.

A word on this clonotype: It may be a read error: a sequence one base away is much more abundant. This rearrangement joins TRBV30 to TRBJ2-4; no clear D. Germline CDR1 GTSNPN, CDR2 SVGIG (reference sequence). The CDR3 runs 13 residues. CDR3 nucleotides: TGTGCCTGGAGCGCTATTGCCAAATACATTCAGTACTTC. The encoded protein is CAWSAIAKYIQYF. The complete variable domain, with remaining parts taken from reference TRBV30 and TRBJ2-4, reads SQTIHQWPATLVQPVGSPLSLECTVEGTSNPNLYWYRQAAGRGLQLLFYSVGIGQISSEVPQNLSASRPQDRQFILSSKKLLLSDSGFYLCAWSAIAKYIQYFGAGTRLSVL.

In this sample, this clonotype turned up many times. Written as DNA, the CDR3 is TGTGCCAGCAGTTTGGGACAGAGGTATAATTCACCCCTCCACTTT. Its translation is CASSLGQRYNSPLHF. J is TRBJ1-6 and V is TRBV28; 7 bases agree with TRBD1. This CDR3 comprises 15 residues. Germline loops: CDR1 MDHEN, CDR2 SYDVKM. V trimming: 3 bases; J trimming: 4 bases; junction bases outside the gene matches: 3.

This clonotype was seen ten or more times. The CDR3 protein is CASSEPEINYSNQPQHF. Written as DNA, the CDR3 is TGTGCCAGCAGTGAACCCGAGATTAACTATAGCAATCAGCCCCAGCATTTT. The rearrangement links TRBV6-1 to TRBJ1-5; D is unclear. V gave up 2 bases and J gave up 0 bases, with 14 bases separating them. From germline, CDR1 is MNHNS and CDR2 SASEGT. The CDR3 has 17 amino acids.

This clonotype has only one observation. Since a much larger clone is just one base distant, this may be a read error. The chain employs TRBV28 and TRBJ2-5; TRBD1 is a possible D gene (5 bases). Trimming shortened V by 3 bases and J by 2 bases, and 10 bases separated the two germline ends. CDR1 and CDR2 from the germline V gene are MDHEN and SYDVKM. The CDR3 runs 14 residues. Written as DNA, the CDR3 is TGTGCCAGCAGTTTCATGGGGCCGCAAGAGACCCAGTACTTC. Translating gives CASSFMGPQETQYF.

The V gene is TRBV7-9, the J gene TRBJ2-7; D not certain. V was pared by 4 bases and J by 3 bases, with 13 bases between. The CDR3 consists of 14 residues. Germline V CDR1 and CDR2: SEHNR, FQNEAQ (reference sequence). CDR3 bases: TGTGCCAGCAGCTCCGTCACACCAAGCTACGAGCAGTACTTC. Translation: CASSSVTPSYEQYF.

This clonotype was picked up a small number of times. The V gene is TRBV4-1, the J gene TRBJ2-2; possibly TRBD1 for D (6 bases). Germline-derived CDR1 and CDR2 are MGHRA and YSYEKL. The CDR3 runs 14 residues. The V end was cut by 4 bases, the J end by 1 base, with 7 bases between. This chain's CDR3 is CASSPGENTGELFF. The CDR3, as DNA: TGCGCCAGCAGCCCAGGGGAGAACACCGGGGAGCTGTTTTTT.

This clonotype was counted a few times. The CDR3 protein is CASSTLMGASTDTQYF. DNA for the CDR3: TGTGCCAGCAGTACCTTGATGGGGGCCTCCACAGATACGCAGTATTTT. V and J are TRBV27 and TRBJ2-3; tentative D call: TRBD1 (6 bases). Germline V lookup: CDR1 MNHEY, CDR2 SMNVEV (reference sequence). The CDR3 is 16 residues long. V was trimmed by 5 bases and J by 2 bases, leaving 17 bases between them.

This chain joins TRBV18 and TRBJ2-1, with a tentative D call TRBD1 (5 bases). The CDR3 contains 15 residues. V lost 0 bases and J lost 2, with 8 bases in between. CDR1 KGHSH and CDR2 LQKENI come from the germline V gene. The CDR3 loop is CASSPPDNAYNEQFF. In DNA, the CDR3 is TGTGCCAGCTCACCACCGGACAACGCCTACAATGAGCAGTTCTTC.

This chain links TRBV19 with TRBJ2-7; 7 bases line up with TRBD2. This CDR3 region has 14 residues. The V and J ends lost 1 base and 3 bases, in that order; junction bases with no gene match: 3. CDR1 and CDR2 from the germline V gene are LNHDA and SQIVND (reference sequence). The CDR3 region has the DNA TGTGCCAGTAGTATAGCACCTAGCGGCTACGAGCAGTACTTC. Its translation: CASSIAPSGYEQYF.

Only a few counts were recorded for this clonotype. The rearrangement links TRBV11-1 to TRBJ1-5; D is perhaps TRBD1 (5 bases). The CDR3 spans 15 residues. The germline V gene encodes CDR1 SGHAT and CDR2 FQDESV (reference sequence). Between the trimmed V and J ends, which lost 5 bases and 7 bases, there was a span of 18 bases. CDR3 region: CASSPMFRADQPQHF. The CDR3 DNA follows: TGTGCCAGCAGCCCTATGTTCAGGGCGGACCAGCCCCAGCATTTT.

Comment on this clonotype: A read error may explain this, as a much larger clone is one base away. In this CDR3 the conserved last residue, phenylalanine or tryptophan, is missing, so a read error is likely. The chain joins TRBV27 to TRBJ2-3; D is uncertain. The V end was cut by 6 bases, the J end by 9 bases, with 7 bases between. The CDR3 consists of 10 residues. In germline, CDR1 is MNHEY, CDR2 SMNVEV (reference sequence). CDR3 in amino acids: CASRGSTQYL. The CDR3, as DNA: TGTGCCAGCAGGGGAAGCACGCAGTATCTT.

Of note for this clonotype: Mismatch with germline at one junction end may stem from a read error. The V and J genes are TRBV20-1 and TRBJ2-5; 16 bases map to TRBD2. This CDR3 region has 18 residues. Germline loops: CDR1 DFQATT, CDR2 SNEGSKA (reference sequence). CDR3 coding DNA: TGCGGTGCTAGATCGGGACTAGCGGGGGGGCTACCACAAGAGACCCAGTACTTC. This codes for CGARSGLAGGLPQETQYF.

This clonotype was observed many times. This chain links TRBV7-9 with TRBJ2-1; the D is unclear. The germline V gene has CDR1 SEHNR and CDR2 FQNEAQ (reference sequence). V lost 4 bases to trimming and J lost 9 bases, with 10 bases between them. CDR3 length equals 12 residues. The CDR3 here is CASSSLVGEQFF. The DNA for the CDR3 is TGTGCCAGCAGCTCACTTGTGGGTGAGCAGTTCTTC.

In its sample, this clonotype was seen many times. The chain recombines TRBV9 with TRBJ2-7; tentatively, D is TRBD1 (6 bases). With 4 bases removed from V and 2 bases from J, the gap between germline ends came to 13 bases. The CDR3 extends over 14 amino acids. The germline CDR1 and CDR2 sequences are SGDLS and YYNGEE. The CDR3 region has the DNA TGTGCCAGCAGCCCTAGGGACACACCCTACGAGCAGTACTTC. This sequence encodes CASSPRDTPYEQYF.

The chain uses TRBV12-3 or TRBV12-4 and TRBJ2-7; 9 positions agree with TRBD1. V shed 2 bases and J 4 bases; nucleotides not matched to a gene: 3. This CDR3 contains 14 residues. The chain's CDR3 is CASSLYGTGYEQYF. The CDR3 DNA reads TGTGCCAGCAGTTTATACGGGACAGGGTACGAGCAGTACTTC.

The V gene is TRBV27, the J gene TRBJ2-7; 7 bases are shared with TRBD1. This CDR3 spans 15 amino acids. J lost 2 bases, V lost 5 bases, and 9 bases had no gene match. The germline gives CDR1 MNHEY, CDR2 SMNVEV (reference sequence). The CDR3 sequence: CASSPGGQIAYEQYF. CDR3 in DNA: TGTGCCAGCAGTCCTGGGGGACAGATTGCCTACGAGCAGTACTTC.

For this clonotype: Being one base from a much bigger clone, this may be a read error. The chain joins TRBV20-1 to TRBJ2-2; 9 nucleotides align to TRBD2. CDR1 and CDR2 from the germline V gene are DFQATT and SNEGSKA (reference sequence). There are 16 residues in the CDR3. V was clipped by 3 bases and J by 1 base; unmatched bases: 6. CDR3 nucleotides: TGCAGTGCTAGGGAACTAGCGGGCGTGAACACCGGGGAGCTGTTTTTT. Translation gives CSARELAGVNTGELFF.

This clonotype was counted only a few times. This chain joins TRBV28 and TRBJ2-7, with D possibly being TRBD1 or TRBD2 (5 bases each). The CDR3 has 13 residues. Between the trimmed V and J ends, which lost 7 bases and 7 bases, there was a span of 17 bases. The V gene's germline CDR1 is MDHEN and CDR2 SYDVKM. The CDR3 sequence is CASIGAGGGEQYF. In DNA, the CDR3 is TGTGCCAGCATAGGGGCCGGAGGTGGTGAGCAGTACTTC.

The table lists this clonotype with many counts. This chain connects TRBV7-9 to TRBJ2-3, with 7 bases identical to TRBD2. CDR1 is SEHNR, CDR2 FQNEAQ, per germline (reference sequence). J was trimmed by 1 base and V by 4 bases; bases with no gene match: 8. This CDR3 is 16 amino acids long. The CDR3 loop is CASSSYWEGRTDTQYF. CDR3 nucleotide sequence: TGTGCCAGCAGCTCTTATTGGGAGGGACGCACAGATACGCAGTATTTT.

Many counts were recorded for this clonotype. The rearrangement uses TRBV7-9 and TRBJ1-1; the match to TRBD1 covers 8 bases. The V and J ends lost 2 bases and 6 bases, in that order; junction bases with no gene match: 8. Germline CDR1 SEHNR, CDR2 FQNEAQ (reference sequence). This CDR3 has 15 residues. Here the CDR3 DNA reads TGTGCCAGCAGCTTACTAGACAGGGGAATCTCTGAAGCTTTCTTT. Protein product: CASSLLDRGISEAFF. Full variable domain (rest looked up from reference TRBV7-9 and TRBJ1-1): DTGVSQNPRHKITKRGQNVTFRCDPISEHNRLYWYRQTLGQGPEFLTYFQNEAQLEKSRLLSDRFSAERPKGSFSTLEIQRTEQGDSAMYLCASSLLDRGISEAFFGQGTRLTVV.

This clonotype was found many times. V gene TRBV27 combines with J gene TRBJ2-5, with D uncertain. CDR1 is MNHEY, CDR2 SMNVEV, per germline (reference sequence). The CDR3 has 12 residues. The V end was cut by 7 bases, the J end by 2 bases, with 8 bases between. As DNA, the CDR3 is TGTGCCAGCATTCCGGTTCAAGAGACCCAGTACTTC. This encodes CASIPVQETQYF.

Notes on this clonotype: A much larger clone is a single base away; this may be a read error. The chain carries TRBV6-6 and TRBJ2-7; D possibly corresponds to TRBD2 (6 bases). V dropped 4 bases and J dropped 3 bases, with 25 bases sitting between them. This CDR3 has 18 amino acids. Germline V lookup: CDR1 MNHNY, CDR2 SVGAGI (reference sequence). CDR3 nucleotide sequence: TGTGCCAGCAGTTGCTCAGCCCTTTCCGGGGGAGTAATCTACGAGCAGTACTTC. Amino acid sequence: CASSCSALSGGVIYEQYF.

Only one count was recorded for this clonotype. The chain carries TRBV19 and TRBJ1-2; TRBD1 matches 8 bases. J gave up 3 bases and V 4 bases, and 1 base lay outside the gene matches. Looked up from germline, CDR1 is LNHDA and CDR2 is SQIVND (reference sequence). The CDR3 is made up of 13 amino acids. The CDR3 DNA follows: TGTGCCAGTAGTACAGGGGGCGACTATGGCTACACCTTC. It yields the protein CASSTGGDYGYTF.

This clonotype came up many times. The chain employs TRBV4-2 and TRBJ1-2; D not resolved. Trimming cost V 0 bases and J 4 bases, with 15 bases left between them. There are 16 residues in the CDR3. Germline-derived CDR1 and CDR2 are LGHNA and YNFKEQ. As DNA, the CDR3 is TGTGCCAGCAGCCAAGATCTGGATGCCGCCCTCTATGGCTACACCTTC. This sequence encodes CASSQDLDAALYGYTF.

This clonotype was observed many times. The V call is TRBV10-2, the J call TRBJ1-3; D remains unclear. Trimming stripped 0 bases from V and 0 bases from J, with 9 bases between. Germline values: CDR1 WSHSY, CDR2 SAAADI. The CDR3 spans 16 residues. For the CDR3, the DNA is TGCGCCAGCAGTGAGTCGACGGCAGTCTCTGGAAACACCATATATTTT. Its protein product is CASSESTAVSGNTIYF.